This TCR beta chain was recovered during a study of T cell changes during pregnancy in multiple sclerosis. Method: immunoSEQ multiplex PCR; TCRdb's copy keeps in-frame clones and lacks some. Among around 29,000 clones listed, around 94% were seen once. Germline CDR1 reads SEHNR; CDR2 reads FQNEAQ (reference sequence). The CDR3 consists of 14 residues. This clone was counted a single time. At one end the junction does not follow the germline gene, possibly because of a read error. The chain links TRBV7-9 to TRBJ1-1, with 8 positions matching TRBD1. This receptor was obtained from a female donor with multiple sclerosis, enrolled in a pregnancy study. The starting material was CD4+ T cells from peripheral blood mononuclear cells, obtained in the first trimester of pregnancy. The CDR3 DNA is TGTACCAGCAGCTTAGGACAGGGGAACACTGAAGCTTTCTTT. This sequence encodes CTSSLGQGNTEAFF.